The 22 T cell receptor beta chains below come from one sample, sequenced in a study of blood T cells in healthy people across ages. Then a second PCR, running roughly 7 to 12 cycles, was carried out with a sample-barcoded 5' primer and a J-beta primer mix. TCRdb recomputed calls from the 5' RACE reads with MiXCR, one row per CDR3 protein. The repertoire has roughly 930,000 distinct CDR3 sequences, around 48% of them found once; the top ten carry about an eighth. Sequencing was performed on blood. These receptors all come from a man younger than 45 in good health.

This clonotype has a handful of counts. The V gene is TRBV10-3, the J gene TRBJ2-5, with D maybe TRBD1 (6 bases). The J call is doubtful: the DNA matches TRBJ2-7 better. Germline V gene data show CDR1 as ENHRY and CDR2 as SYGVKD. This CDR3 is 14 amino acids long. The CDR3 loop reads CAISDDRSVGEQYF. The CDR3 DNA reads TGTGCCATCAGTGACGACAGGAGTGTAGGCGAGCAGTACTTC.

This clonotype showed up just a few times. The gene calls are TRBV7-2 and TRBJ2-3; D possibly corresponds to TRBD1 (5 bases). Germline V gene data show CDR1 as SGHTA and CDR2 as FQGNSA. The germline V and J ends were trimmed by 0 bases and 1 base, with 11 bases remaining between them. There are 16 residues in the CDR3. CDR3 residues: CASSLAIGVGTDTQYF. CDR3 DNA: TGTGCCAGCAGCTTAGCGATAGGGGTGGGCACAGATACGCAGTATTTT.

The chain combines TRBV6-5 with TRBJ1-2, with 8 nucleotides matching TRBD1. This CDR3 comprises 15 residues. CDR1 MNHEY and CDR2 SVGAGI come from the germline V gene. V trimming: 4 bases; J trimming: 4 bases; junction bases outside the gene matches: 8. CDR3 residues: CASSSFAGQVYGYTF. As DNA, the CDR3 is TGTGCCAGCAGTTCCTTCGCGGGACAGGTCTATGGCTACACCTTC.

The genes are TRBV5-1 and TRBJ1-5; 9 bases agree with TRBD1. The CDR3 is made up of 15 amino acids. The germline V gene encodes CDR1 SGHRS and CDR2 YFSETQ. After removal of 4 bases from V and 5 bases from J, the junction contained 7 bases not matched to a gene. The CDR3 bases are TGCGCCAGCAGCGAACAGGGGGCGCGGGATCAGCCCCAGCATTTT. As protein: CASSEQGARDQPQHF.

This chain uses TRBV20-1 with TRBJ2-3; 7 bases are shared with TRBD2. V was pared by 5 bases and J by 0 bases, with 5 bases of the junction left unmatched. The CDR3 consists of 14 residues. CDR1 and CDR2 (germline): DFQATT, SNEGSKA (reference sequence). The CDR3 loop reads CSAERGPSTDTQYF. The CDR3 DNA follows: TGCAGTGCTGAGCGGGGCCCAAGCACAGATACGCAGTATTTT.

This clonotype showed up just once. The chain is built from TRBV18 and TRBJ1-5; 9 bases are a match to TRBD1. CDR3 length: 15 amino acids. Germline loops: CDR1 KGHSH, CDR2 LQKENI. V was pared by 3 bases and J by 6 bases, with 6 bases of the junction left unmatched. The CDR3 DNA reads TGTGCCAGCTCACCGATGGACAGGGGAGTTCAGCCCCAGCATTTT. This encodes CASSPMDRGVQPQHF. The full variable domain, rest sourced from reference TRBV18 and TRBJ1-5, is NAGVMQNPRHLVRRRGQEARLRCSPMKGHSHVYWYRQLPEEGLKFMVYLQKENIIDESGMPKERFSAEFPKEGPSILRIQQVVRGDSAAYFCASSPMDRGVQPQHFGDGTRLSIL.

CDR3 region: CASSVATSSGANVLTF. The CDR3 DNA reads TGTGCCAGCAGCGTAGCTACTAGCTCTGGGGCCAACGTCCTGACTTTC. The chain uses TRBV9 and TRBJ2-6; TRBD2 might be the D (5 bases). This CDR3 is 16 amino acids long. V lost 0 bases and J lost 0, with 7 bases in between. Germline V gene lookup returns CDR1 SGDLS and CDR2 YYNGEE.

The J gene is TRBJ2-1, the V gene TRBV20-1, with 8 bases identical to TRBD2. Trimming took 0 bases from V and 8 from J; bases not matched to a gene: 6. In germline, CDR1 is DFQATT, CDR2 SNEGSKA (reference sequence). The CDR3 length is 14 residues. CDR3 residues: CSARDIRGGDEQFF. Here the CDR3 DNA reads TGCAGTGCTAGAGATATTCGGGGGGGGGATGAGCAGTTCTTC.

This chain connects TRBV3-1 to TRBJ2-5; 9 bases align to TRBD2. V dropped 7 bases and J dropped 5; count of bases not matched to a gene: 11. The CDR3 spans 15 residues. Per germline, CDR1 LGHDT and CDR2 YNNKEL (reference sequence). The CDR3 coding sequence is TGTGCCAGCATGGGAAGCGGGGGGTGGTCGGAGACCCAGTACTTC. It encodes CASMGSGGWSETQYF.

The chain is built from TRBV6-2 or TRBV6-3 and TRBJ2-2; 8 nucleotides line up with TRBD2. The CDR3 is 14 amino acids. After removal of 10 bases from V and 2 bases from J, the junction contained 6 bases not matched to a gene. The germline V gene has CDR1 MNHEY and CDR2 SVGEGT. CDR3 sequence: CATRTSPNTGELFF. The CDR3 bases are TGTGCCACCAGGACTAGCCCCAACACCGGGGAGCTGTTTTTT.

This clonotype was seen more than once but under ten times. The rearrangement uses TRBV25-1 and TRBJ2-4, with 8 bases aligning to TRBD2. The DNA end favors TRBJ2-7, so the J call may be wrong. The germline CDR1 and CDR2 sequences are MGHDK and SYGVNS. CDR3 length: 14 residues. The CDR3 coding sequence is TGTGCCAGCAGCGGGGGGGGTGCTACAATCGAGCAGTACTTC. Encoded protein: CASSGGGATIEQYF.

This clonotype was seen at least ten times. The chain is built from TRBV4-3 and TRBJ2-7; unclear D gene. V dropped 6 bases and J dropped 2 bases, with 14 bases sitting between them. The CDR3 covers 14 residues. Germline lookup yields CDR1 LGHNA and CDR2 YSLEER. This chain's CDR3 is CASSPGTEPYEQYF. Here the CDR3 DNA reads TGCGCCAGCAGTCCCGGAACGGAGCCCTACGAGCAGTACTTC.

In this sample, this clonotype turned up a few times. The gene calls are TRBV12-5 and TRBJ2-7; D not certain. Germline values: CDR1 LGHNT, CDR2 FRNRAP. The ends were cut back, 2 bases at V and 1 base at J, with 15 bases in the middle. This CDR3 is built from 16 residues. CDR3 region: CASGLWLGAASYEQYF. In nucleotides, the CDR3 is TGTGCTAGTGGTTTGTGGTTAGGAGCAGCTTCCTACGAGCAGTACTTC.

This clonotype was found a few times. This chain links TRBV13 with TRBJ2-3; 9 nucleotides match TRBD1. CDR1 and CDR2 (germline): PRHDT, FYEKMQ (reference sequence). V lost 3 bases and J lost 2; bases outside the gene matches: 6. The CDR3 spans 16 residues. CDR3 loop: CASSFEQGAITDTQYF. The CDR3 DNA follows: TGTGCCAGCAGCTTCGAACAGGGGGCCATCACAGATACGCAGTATTTT.

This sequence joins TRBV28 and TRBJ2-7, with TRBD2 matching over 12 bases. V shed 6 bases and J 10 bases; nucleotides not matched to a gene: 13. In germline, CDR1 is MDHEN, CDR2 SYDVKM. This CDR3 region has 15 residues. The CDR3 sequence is CASSPLTSGGRDQYF. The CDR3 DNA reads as TGTGCCAGCAGCCCGTTAACTAGCGGGGGGAGGGACCAGTACTTC.

CDR3 sequence reads: CASSSTGGEVSVPGNTIYF. CDR3 DNA sequence: TGTGCCAGCAGTTCCACAGGGGGCGAAGTATCCGTCCCTGGAAACACCATATATTTT. V usage is TRBV6-9 and J usage is TRBJ1-3, with TRBD1 matching over 9 bases. V shed 4 bases and J 2 bases; nucleotides not matched to a gene: 15. The CDR3 extends over 19 amino acids. Germline CDR1 reads MNHGY; CDR2 reads SVAAGI.

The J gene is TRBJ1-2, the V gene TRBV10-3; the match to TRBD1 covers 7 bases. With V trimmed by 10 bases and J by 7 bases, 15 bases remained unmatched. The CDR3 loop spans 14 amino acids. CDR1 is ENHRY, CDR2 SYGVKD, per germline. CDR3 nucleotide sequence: TGTGCCACCGTCCCGCGACAGGGAAATGTTGGCTACACCTTC. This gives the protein CATVPRQGNVGYTF.

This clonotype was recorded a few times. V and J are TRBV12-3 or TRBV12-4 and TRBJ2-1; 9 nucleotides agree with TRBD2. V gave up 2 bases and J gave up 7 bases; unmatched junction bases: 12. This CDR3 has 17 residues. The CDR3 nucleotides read TGTGCCAGCAGTTTAAGAGCGGCGGGGGGGGTCCCGAATGAGCAGTTCTTC. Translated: CASSLRAAGGVPNEQFF.

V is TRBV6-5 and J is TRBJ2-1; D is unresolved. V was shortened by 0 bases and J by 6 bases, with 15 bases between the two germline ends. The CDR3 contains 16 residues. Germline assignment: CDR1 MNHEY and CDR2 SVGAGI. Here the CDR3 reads CASSYSTTRAINEQFF. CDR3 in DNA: TGTGCCAGCAGTTACTCAACTACCCGAGCGATCAATGAGCAGTTCTTC.

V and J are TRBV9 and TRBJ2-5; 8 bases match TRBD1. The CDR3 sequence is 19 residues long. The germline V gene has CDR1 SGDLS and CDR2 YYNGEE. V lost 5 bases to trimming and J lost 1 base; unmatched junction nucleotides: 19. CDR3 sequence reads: CASSEATGGQSILQETQYF. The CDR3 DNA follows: TGTGCCAGCAGTGAAGCTACAGGGGGTCAGTCCATACTCCAAGAGACCCAGTACTTC.

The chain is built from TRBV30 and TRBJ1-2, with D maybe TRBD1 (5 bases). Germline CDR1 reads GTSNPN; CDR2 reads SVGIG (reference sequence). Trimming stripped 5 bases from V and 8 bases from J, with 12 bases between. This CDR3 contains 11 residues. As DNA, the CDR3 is TGTGCCTGGTCAGGGAATCGGGGCTACACCTTC. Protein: CAWSGNRGYTF. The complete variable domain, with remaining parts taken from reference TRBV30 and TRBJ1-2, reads SQTIHQWPATLVQPVGSPLSLECTVEGTSNPNLYWYRQAAGRGLQLLFYSVGIGQISSEVPQNLSASRPQDRQFILSSKKLLLSDSGFYLCAWSGNRGYTFGSGTRLTVV.

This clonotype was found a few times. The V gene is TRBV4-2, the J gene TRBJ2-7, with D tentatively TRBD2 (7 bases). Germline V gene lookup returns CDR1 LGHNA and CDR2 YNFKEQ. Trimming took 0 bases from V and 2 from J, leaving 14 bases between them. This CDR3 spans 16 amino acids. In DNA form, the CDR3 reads TGTGCCAGCAGCCAAGATTTCCGGGGGGCCGCCTACGAGCAGTACTTC. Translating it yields CASSQDFRGAAYEQYF.